The sequence of this T cell receptor beta chain was determined in a study of OX40 agonist ivuxolimab in advanced cancers. About the research overall: An anti-OX40 (CD134) antibody with agonistic activity, ivuxolimab, was administered to patients. Study-wide findings and caveats: No determination was made of the antigen specificity of the expanded peripheral T cells. There were, on average, more expanded clones in CD8+ T cells than in CD4+.

Using immunoSEQ multiplex PCR, the repertoire was profiled, and TCRdb retains in-frame clones only, with some absent. The sample holds 9,500 to 15,000 clones, about four fifths seen once. Points on this clone: Its antigen is unknown.

The CDR3 is 10 amino acids. The germline CDR1 and CDR2 sequences are SQVTM and ANQGSEA. V lost 6 bases to trimming and J lost 7 bases, with 10 bases between them. The sequence derives from an adult with an advanced solid tumor such as melanoma, head and neck, liver or kidney cancer. The sequencing used CD4+ or CD8+ T cells sorted from blood, collected in a trial of the OX40 agonist ivuxolimab. This sequence joins TRBV29-1 and TRBJ2-7, with unresolved D. CDR3 in amino acids: CSVRTWEQYF. CDR3 bases: TGCAGCGTCCGGACCTGGGAGCAGTACTTC.